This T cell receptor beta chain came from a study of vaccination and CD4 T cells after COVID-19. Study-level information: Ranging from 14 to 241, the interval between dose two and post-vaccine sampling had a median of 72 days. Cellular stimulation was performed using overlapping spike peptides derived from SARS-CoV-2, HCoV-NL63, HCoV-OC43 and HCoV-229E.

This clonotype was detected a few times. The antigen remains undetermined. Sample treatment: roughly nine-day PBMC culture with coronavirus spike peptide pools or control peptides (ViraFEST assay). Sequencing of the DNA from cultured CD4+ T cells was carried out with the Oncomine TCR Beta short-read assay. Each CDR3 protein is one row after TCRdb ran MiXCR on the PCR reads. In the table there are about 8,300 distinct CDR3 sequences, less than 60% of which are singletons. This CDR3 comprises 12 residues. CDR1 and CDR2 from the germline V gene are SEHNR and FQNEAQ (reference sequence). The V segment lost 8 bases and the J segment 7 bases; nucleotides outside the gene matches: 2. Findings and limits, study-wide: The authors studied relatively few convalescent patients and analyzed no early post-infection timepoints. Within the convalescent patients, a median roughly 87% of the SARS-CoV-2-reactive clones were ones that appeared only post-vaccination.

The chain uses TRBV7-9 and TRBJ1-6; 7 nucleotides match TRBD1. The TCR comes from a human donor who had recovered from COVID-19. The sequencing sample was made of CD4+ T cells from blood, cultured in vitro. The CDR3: CASETGNSPLHF. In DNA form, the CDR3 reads TGTGCCAGCGAGACAGGGAATTCACCCCTCCACTTT.